The TCR beta chain described here comes from a study of blood T cells in healthy people across ages (dated by TCRdb to the mid-2010s). In terms of the full investigation: In model experiments, roughly one uniquely barcoded TCR beta cDNA molecule per two T cells was captured by template switching. Using deep sequencing normalized with unique cDNA molecular identifiers, the study measured how TCR beta repertoire diversity changes with age. The donors were split into four age groups: young (average about 15 years), middle-aged (around 40), aged (more than 60) and long-lived (approximately 80). Donors of different ages were randomly distributed across sequencing lanes to avoid experimental bias. For two donors (one aged 18 to 29 and one aged 80 or older), the study analyzed two additional independent replicas of 1 million unique cDNA reads from the same blood draw.

This clonotype turned up a few times. Its target antigen remains unknown. No much larger clonotype is one base removed from it; base qualities were not supplied. The 39 donors, aged about 6 to 95 years, were systemically healthy Caucasian individuals from Russia. Each donor gave ten milliliters of peripheral blood, collected into EDTA-treated Vacutainer tubes. Ficoll-Paque density-gradient centrifugation was used to isolate PBMCs, with at least 6.5 million obtained per sample. Total RNA, at least 6 micrograms per sample, was extracted from PBMCs with Trizol reagent. For every donor, an aliquot of PBMCs went through flow cytometry to measure the percentages of naive CD45RAhigh/CD27high T cells. Points the paper makes about the study in general: Since profiling was done on bulk unsorted PBMCs, naive and antigen-experienced compartments could not be conclusively compared. The long-lived group showed more naive CD4+ T cells, fewer expanded clones and increased TCR diversity than the aged group, suggesting age selection. Total diversity estimates from one million sequenced T cells were considered lower bounds and underestimates. The percentage of naive T cells measured by flow cytometry correlated strongly with observed TCR beta diversity. Because donor CMV infection status was unknown, age-related changes in expanded clonotypes were potentially confounded. As age increased, observed TCR beta diversity per million T cells dropped in a roughly linear way, and a significant reduction was already evident by age about 40.

V loses 4 bases at its end and J loses 8 bases; junction bases beyond the gene matches: 7. CDR1 and CDR2 are drawn from the germline V gene (reference sequence): DFQATT, SNEGSKA. From the cysteine up to the phenylalanine, the CDR3 has a length of 13 residues. The entry retains the CDR3 DNA only, 39 bases that are in frame from base 1. Libraries came from 5' RACE. This sample was sequenced with an Illumina HiSeq 2500. A second PCR of about 7 to 12 cycles was performed with a sample-barcoded 5' primer and a J-beta primer mix. Each TCR beta cDNA molecule received a unique molecular identifier from a template-switch 5' adaptor carrying 12 random nucleotides. At least 2.5 million CDR3-containing paired-end reads were obtained from each sample. The Mint cDNA synthesis kit, primed by a TRBC-specific oligonucleotide, was used to synthesize first-strand cDNA from all RNA. Following uracil-DNA glycosylase treatment, a first 18-cycle PCR with universal primers M1SS and BC2_uni_R was performed on all cDNA. The authors' pipeline ran thus. For normalization, 1 million high-quality reads, each with a distinct molecular identifier, were randomly selected from each sample. Instead of being binned into consensus sequences, reads that shared molecular identifiers were thrown out. MiTCR, with a Q25 quality threshold and the strictest error-elimination algorithm, was used for CDR3 identification, clonotype clustering and error correction. A nonparametric unseen species model with Euler transformation was used to estimate lower-bound total TCR beta diversity. In-frame beta chains were kept once TCRdb had trimmed the public reads at Q25 with fastp and called clones with MiXCR. CDR3 protein duplicates are merged, each entry listing the most common genes and DNA. None of the V and J calls come from the authors' own analysis; TCRdb made them. This sample holds about 1.6 million distinct CDR3 sequences; about 31% were observed only once. The ten largest account for around 11% of the sample.

The chain is made from TRBV20-1 and TRBJ2-1; 8 nucleotides in the junction match TRBD2. The sequenced sample was blood. The sequence was obtained from a woman in her twenties or thirties in good health. The DNA sequence is TGCAGTGCTACCCCGGGGGGGAGGGATGAGCAGTTCTTC. This gives the protein CSATPGGRDEQFF.